The 4 T cell receptor beta chains in this list originate from one sample, sequenced in a study of blood T cell repertoires in COVID-19. Produced via immunoSEQ multiplex PCR; TCRdb's table is partial and in-frame only. The sample consists of 150,000 to 160,000 clones, 65% to 90% of them appearing once. What was sequenced was peripheral blood. The source is a woman between 55 and 75 years old with COVID-19, enrolled during active disease.

The chain joins TRBV24-1 to TRBJ1-2, with D unclear. V was pared by 3 bases and J by 5 bases, with 12 bases between. Per germline, CDR1 KGHDR and CDR2 SFDVKD. This CDR3 is 14 amino acids long. The CDR3 here is CATSDIGGSYGYTF. The CDR3 DNA is TGTGCCACCAGTGATATTGGAGGCTCATATGGCTACACCTTC.

Only one count was recorded for this clone. This sequence joins TRBV14 and TRBJ1-3, with 8 positions matching TRBD1. V lost 1 base and J lost 4; bases outside the gene matches: 9. The CDR3 consists of 17 residues. The V gene's germline CDR1 is SGHDN and CDR2 FVKESK. The DNA for the CDR3 is TGTGCCAGCAGCCAAGCCGGAGGACAGGGCTTCGGAAACACCATATATTTT. Protein sequence: CASSQAGGQGFGNTIYF.

V is TRBV5-1 and J is TRBJ2-1; D might be TRBD1 (6 bases). Trimming took 4 bases from V and 6 from J, leaving 14 bases between them. Looked up from germline, CDR1 is SGHRS and CDR2 is YFSETQ. The CDR3 runs 14 residues. This CDR3 reads CASSNAGTPNEQFF. For the CDR3, the DNA is TGCGCCAGCAGCAACGCCGGGACACCCAATGAGCAGTTCTTC.

CDR3 bases: TGTGCCAGCAGGTTCTTCGGAACGGGGAACACTGAAGCTTTCTTT. It translates to CASRFFGTGNTEAFF. This chain links TRBV2 with TRBJ1-1; unclear D gene. V was trimmed by 6 bases and J by 1 base, leaving 15 bases between them. Germline V gene sequence: CDR1 SNHLY, CDR2 FYNNEI. This CDR3 has 15 amino acids.